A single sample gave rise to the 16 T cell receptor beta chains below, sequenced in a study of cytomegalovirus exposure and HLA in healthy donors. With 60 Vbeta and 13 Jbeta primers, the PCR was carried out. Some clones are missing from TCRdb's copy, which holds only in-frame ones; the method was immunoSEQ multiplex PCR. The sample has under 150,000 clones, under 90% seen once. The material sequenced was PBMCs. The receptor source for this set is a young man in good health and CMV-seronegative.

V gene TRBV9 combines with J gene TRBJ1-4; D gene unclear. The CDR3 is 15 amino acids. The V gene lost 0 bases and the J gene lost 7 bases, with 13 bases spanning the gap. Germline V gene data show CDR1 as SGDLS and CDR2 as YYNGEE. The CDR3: CASSVATRRVEKLFF. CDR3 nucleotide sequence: TGTGCCAGCAGCGTAGCTACAAGGAGGGTTGAAAAACTGTTTTTT.

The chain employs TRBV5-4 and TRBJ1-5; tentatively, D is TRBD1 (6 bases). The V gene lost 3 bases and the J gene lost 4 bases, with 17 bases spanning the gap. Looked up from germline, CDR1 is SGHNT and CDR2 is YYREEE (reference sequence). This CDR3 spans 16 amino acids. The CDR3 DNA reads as TGTGCCAGCAGCTGGGGGGGGCCTAGTGTAAATCAGCCCCAGCATTTT. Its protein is CASSWGGPSVNQPQHF.

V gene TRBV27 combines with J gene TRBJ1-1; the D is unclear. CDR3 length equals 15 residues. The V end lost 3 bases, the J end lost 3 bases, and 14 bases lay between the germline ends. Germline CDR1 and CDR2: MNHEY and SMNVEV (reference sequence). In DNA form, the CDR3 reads TGTGCCAGCAGTTTTTTTGCGGCGTCCGACACTGAAGCTTTCTTT. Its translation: CASSFFAASDTEAFF.

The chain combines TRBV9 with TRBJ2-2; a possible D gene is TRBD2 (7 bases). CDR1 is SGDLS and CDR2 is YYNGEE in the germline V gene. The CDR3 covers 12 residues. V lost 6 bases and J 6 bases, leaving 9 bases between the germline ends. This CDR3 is CASMGGPGELFF. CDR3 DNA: TGTGCCAGCATGGGGGGGCCCGGGGAGCTGTTTTTT.

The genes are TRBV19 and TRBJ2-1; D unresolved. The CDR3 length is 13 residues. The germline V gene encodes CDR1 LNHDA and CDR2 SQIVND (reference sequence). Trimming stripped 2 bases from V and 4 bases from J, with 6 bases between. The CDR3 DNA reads TGTGCCAGTAGTATAATCTCTTACAATGAGCAGTTCTTC. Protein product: CASSIISYNEQFF.

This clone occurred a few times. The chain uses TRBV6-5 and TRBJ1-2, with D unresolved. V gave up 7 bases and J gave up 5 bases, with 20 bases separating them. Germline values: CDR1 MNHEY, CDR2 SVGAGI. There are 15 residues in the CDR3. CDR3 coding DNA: TGTGCCAGCACTTATGGCCGGGGTTCCACTTATGGCTACACCTTC. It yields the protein CASTYGRGSTYGYTF.

The CDR3 DNA reads as TGTGCCAGCAGACTCCCGGGATCACACACTGAAGCTTTCTTT. Translation: CASRLPGSHTEAFF. The chain joins TRBV28 to TRBJ1-1; no reliable D call. V lost 6 bases to trimming and J lost 3 bases, with 14 bases between them. CDR1 and CDR2 (germline): MDHEN, SYDVKM. This CDR3 has 14 residues.

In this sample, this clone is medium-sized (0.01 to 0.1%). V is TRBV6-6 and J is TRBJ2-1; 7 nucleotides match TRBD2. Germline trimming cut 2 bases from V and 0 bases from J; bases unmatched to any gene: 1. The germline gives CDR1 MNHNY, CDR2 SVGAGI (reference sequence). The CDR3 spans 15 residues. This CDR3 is CASSYERGSYNEQFF. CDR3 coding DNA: TGTGCCAGCAGTTACGAGCGGGGCTCCTACAATGAGCAGTTCTTC.

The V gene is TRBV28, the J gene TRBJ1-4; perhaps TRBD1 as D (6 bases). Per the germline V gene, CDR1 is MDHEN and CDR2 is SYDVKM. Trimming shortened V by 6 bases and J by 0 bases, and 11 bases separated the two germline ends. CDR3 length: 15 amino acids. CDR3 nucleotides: TGTGCCAGCAGGGAGTGGACAGCAACTAATGAAAAACTGTTTTTT. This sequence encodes CASREWTATNEKLFF.

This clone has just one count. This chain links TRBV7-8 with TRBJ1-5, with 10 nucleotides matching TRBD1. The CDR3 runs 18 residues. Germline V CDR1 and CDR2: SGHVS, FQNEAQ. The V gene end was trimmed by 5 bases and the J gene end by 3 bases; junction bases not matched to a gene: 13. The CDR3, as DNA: TGTGCCAGCAGCAACCGGGACAGGGGCGCTGGATACAATCAGCCCCAGCATTTT. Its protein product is CASSNRDRGAGYNQPQHF. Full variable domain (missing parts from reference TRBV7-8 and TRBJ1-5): GAGVSQSPRYKVAKRGQDVALRCDPISGHVSLFWYQQALGQGPEFLTYFQNEAQLDKSGLPSDRFFAERPEGSVSTLKIQRTQQEDSAVYLCASSNRDRGAGYNQPQHFGDGTRLSIL.

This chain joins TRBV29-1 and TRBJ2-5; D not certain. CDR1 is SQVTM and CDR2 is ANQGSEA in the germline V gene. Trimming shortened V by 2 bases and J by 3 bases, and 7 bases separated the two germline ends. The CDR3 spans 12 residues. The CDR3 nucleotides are TGCAGCGTTGAATTCCCAGAAGAGACCCAGTACTTC. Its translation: CSVEFPEETQYF.

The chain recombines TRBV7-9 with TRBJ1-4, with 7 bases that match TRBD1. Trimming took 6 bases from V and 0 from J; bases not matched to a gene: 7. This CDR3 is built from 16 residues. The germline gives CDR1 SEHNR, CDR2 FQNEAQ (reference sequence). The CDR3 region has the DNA TGTGCCAGCAGACGTGGACAGGCAGCAACTAATGAAAAACTGTTTTTT. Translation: CASRRGQAATNEKLFF.

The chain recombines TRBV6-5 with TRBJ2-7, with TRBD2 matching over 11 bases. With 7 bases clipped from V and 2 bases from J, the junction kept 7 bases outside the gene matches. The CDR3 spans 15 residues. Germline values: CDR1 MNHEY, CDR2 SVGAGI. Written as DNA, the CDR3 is TGTGCCAGCACTCAACTAGCGGGGGAAACCTACGAGCAGTACTTC. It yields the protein CASTQLAGETYEQYF.

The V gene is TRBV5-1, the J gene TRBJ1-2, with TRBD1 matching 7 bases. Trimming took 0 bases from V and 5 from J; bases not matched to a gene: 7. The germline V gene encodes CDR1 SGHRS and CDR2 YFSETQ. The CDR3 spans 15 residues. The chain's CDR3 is CASSLAIGTDYGYTF. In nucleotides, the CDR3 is TGCGCCAGCAGCTTGGCCATTGGGACAGATTATGGCTACACCTTC.

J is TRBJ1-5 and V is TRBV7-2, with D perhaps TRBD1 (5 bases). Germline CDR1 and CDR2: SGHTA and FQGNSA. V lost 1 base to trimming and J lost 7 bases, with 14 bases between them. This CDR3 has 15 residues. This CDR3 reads CASSLDGAGKQPQHF. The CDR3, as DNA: TGTGCCAGCAGCTTAGATGGGGCAGGGAAACAGCCCCAGCATTTT.

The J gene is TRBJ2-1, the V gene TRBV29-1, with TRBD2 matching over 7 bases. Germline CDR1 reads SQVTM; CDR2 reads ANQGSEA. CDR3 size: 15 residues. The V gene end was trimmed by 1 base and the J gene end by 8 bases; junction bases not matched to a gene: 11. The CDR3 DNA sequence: TGCAGCGTTGAAGGAGTGGCAGGACTAGGGGATGAGCAGTTCTTC. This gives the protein CSVEGVAGLGDEQFF.